This is a list of T cell receptor beta chains from one sample in a study of Graves' ophthalmopathy and Graves' hyperthyroidism. One entry per CDR3 protein results from TCRdb running MiXCR on the multiplex PCR reads. This sample has around 670,000 distinct CDR3 sequences, with roughly two fifths found just once. The sequenced material came from peripheral blood. These receptor sequences come from an adult man with Graves' ophthalmopathy. The CDR3 runs from the conserved cysteine through the conserved F or W. The order of the fields is J gene, clone size, V gene, D gene, CDR3 protein, CDR3 DNA. A D gene is named only where the DNA matches it firmly. Clone size, where shown, is once, few, many, or a class for clones that have expanded.

TRBJ2-5 | NA | TRBV20-1 | TRBD2 | CSAFSGTSGTRYQETQYF | TGCAGTGCTTTTTCCGGGACTAGCGGAACACGGTACCAAGAGACCCAGTACTTC
TRBJ1-6 | NA | TRBV2 | NA | CASSEAHFSNYNSPLHF | TGTGCCAGCAGTGAAGCGCACTTCAGTAACTATAATTCACCCCTCCACTTT
TRBJ2-7 | many | TRBV2 | NA | CASSEDRVSYEQYF | TGTGCCAGCAGTGAAGACAGGGTTTCCTACGAGCAGTACTTC
TRBJ2-5 | NA | TRBV15 | NA | CATSRDRVSDQETQYF | TGTGCCACCAGCAGAGATCGGGTTAGCGACCAAGAGACCCAGTACTTC
TRBJ1-2 | NA | TRBV7-2 | NA | CASSLERTLSGYTF | TGTGCCAGCAGCCTAGAGAGGACCTTGTCTGGCTACACCTTC
TRBJ2-6 | few | TRBV29-1 | TRBD1 | CSVRGQGANVLTF | TGCAGCGTTAGGGGACAGGGGGCCAACGTCCTGACTTTC
TRBJ1-6 | few | TRBV11-2 | TRBD1 | CASSLQGADNSPLHF | TGTGCCAGCAGTTTACAGGGGGCCGATAATTCACCCCTCCACTTT
TRBJ1-1 | many | TRBV2 | NA | CASSGPRMNTEAFF | TGTGCCAGCAGTGGACCCAGAATGAACACTGAAGCTTTCTTT
TRBJ2-7 | NA | TRBV29-1 | TRBD1 | CSVGGQGVATYEQYF | TGCAGCGTTGGCGGACAGGGGGTGGCGACCTACGAGCAGTACTTC
TRBJ2-7 | NA | TRBV20-1 | TRBD2 | CSARAFGRDEQYF | TGCAGTGCTAGAGCATTCGGGAGGGACGAGCAGTACTTC
TRBJ1-1 | many | TRBV7-2 | NA | CASSPRVLNTEAFF | TGTGCCAGCAGCCCACGGGTATTGAACACTGAAGCTTTCTTT
TRBJ1-5 | NA | TRBV20-1 | TRBD1 | CSARRQGEYQPQHF | TGCAGTGCTAGAAGACAGGGGGAGTATCAGCCCCAGCATTTT
TRBJ1-2 | many | TRBV2 | TRBD1 | CASMRPGQGASRNGYTF | TGTGCCAGCATGAGACCGGGACAGGGGGCGTCTCGGAATGGCTACACCTTC
TRBJ2-5 | NA | TRBV20-1 | NA | CSARLVRQETQYF | TGCAGTGCTAGATTGGTGAGGCAAGAGACCCAGTACTTC
TRBJ2-3 | NA | TRBV7-3 | NA | CASSPTESLSDTQYF | TGTGCCAGCAGCCCGACAGAGTCACTATCAGATACGCAGTATTTT
TRBJ2-7 | NA | TRBV7-2 | NA | CASSYLPDRYEQYF | TGTGCCAGCAGTTACCTTCCGGACCGGTACGAGCAGTACTTC
TRBJ1-4 | NA | TRBV2 | NA | CASSEGRFNEKLFF | TGTGCCAGCAGTGAAGGCCGTTTTAATGAAAAACTGTTTTTT
TRBJ1-2 | NA | TRBV29-1 | TRBD1 | CSAGTAGQGAKDFWGYGYTF | TGCAGCGCCGGGACGGCGGGACAGGGGGCAAAGGACTTCTGGGGCTATGGCTACACCTTC
TRBJ2-7 | NA | TRBV7-9 | TRBD1 | CASSLMAGGPYEQYF | TGTGCCAGCAGCTTAATGGCAGGGGGTCCCTACGAGCAGTACTTC
TRBJ1-3 | NA | TRBV19 | NA | CASRTGGNTIYF | TGTGCCAGTAGGACAGGTGGGAACACCATATATTTT
TRBJ2-6 | few | TRBV7-9 | NA | CASSLTGAGGANVLTF | TGTGCCAGCAGCTTAACGGGGGCGGGTGGGGCCAACGTCCTGACTTTC
TRBJ1-6 | NA | TRBV19 | NA | CASSMAGGNSPLHF | TGTGCCAGTAGTATGGCGGGGGGCAATTCACCCCTCCACTTT
TRBJ1-4 | NA | TRBV2 | TRBD1 | CASSEAISDRGRVREKLFF | TGTGCCAGCAGTGAAGCTATTTCGGACAGGGGAAGGGTGCGGGAAAAACTGTTTTTT
TRBJ2-7 | many | TRBV7-9 | NA | CASSFRETYEQYF | TGTGCCAGCAGCTTCCGTGAGACCTACGAGCAGTACTTC
TRBJ2-7 | few | TRBV9 | TRBD2 | CASPGTSGEFYEQYF | TGTGCCAGCCCCGGGACTAGCGGGGAATTCTACGAGCAGTACTTC
TRBJ1-2 | NA | TRBV5-4 | NA | CASSLREGEYYGYTF | TGTGCCAGCAGCCTCCGAGAGGGCGAATACTATGGCTACACCTTC
TRBJ2-5 | many | TRBV11-2 | NA | CASSFLSRLGQETQYF | TGTGCCAGCAGCTTCCTCTCCAGGTTAGGCCAAGAGACCCAGTACTTC
TRBJ2-7 | few | TRBV9 | NA | CASSVEPRTYEQYF | TGTGCCAGCAGCGTAGAACCGCGGACCTACGAGCAGTACTTC
TRBJ2-7 | NA | TRBV24-1 | NA | CASSYSIARSPSYEQYF | TGTGCCAGCAGTTACTCGATTGCCAGATCTCCCTCCTACGAGCAGTACTTC
TRBJ2-5 | once | TRBV7-9 | TRBD1 | CASSCRTGGLETQYF | TGTGCCAGCAGCTGCCGGACAGGGGGTCTGGAGACCCAGTACTTC
TRBJ1-6 | NA | TRBV7-2 | TRBD1 | CASRPGTDSLHF | TGTGCCAGCAGGCCCGGGACAGATAGTCTCCACTTT
TRBJ1-3 | NA | TRBV15 | NA | CATSREGGSAYGYTIYF | TGTGCCACCAGCAGAGAGGGGGGGTCCGCCTATGGCTACACCATATATTTT
TRBJ1-3 | few | TRBV29-1 | NA | CSVGGDPGNTIYF | TGCAGCGTTGGGGGGGACCCTGGAAACACCATATATTTT
TRBJ2-3 | NA | TRBV10-1 | TRBD2 | CAIPLAGGTDTQYF | TGCGCCATTCCACTAGCGGGCGGCACAGATACGCAGTATTTT
TRBJ2-5 | NA | TRBV29-1 | TRBD2 | CSVGGAYTQYF | TGCAGCGTCGGGGGGGCGTACACCCAGTACTTC
TRBJ2-2 | NA | TRBV25-1 | NA | CASSLYGRYTGELFF | TGTGCCAGCAGTTTATATGGACGGTACACCGGGGAGCTGTTTTTT
TRBJ2-7 | NA | TRBV7-3 | NA | CATAEAGNSYEQYF | TGTGCCACCGCTGAGGCAGGCAACTCCTACGAGCAGTACTTC
TRBJ1-1 | many | TRBV7-9 | NA | CASSIIVNTEAFF | TGTGCCAGCAGCATAATCGTAAACACTGAAGCTTTCTTT
TRBJ1-2 | NA | TRBV2 | TRBD1 | CASTSALAGGGYGYTF | TGTGCCAGCACATCGGCTCTTGCAGGGGGAGGCTATGGCTACACCTTC
TRBJ1-1 | many | TRBV6-5 | TRBD1 | CASLSQGRNEAFF | TGTGCCAGCTTGTCACAGGGGAGGAATGAAGCTTTCTTT
TRBJ2-7 | once | TRBV29-1 | NA | CSVEKGVASEQYF | TGCAGCGTTGAGAAGGGGGTGGCGAGTGAGCAGTACTTC
TRBJ1-6 | few | TRBV16 | NA | CASSQLLPDNNSPLHF | TGTGCCAGCAGCCAATTGCTGCCGGACAATAATTCACCCCTCCACTTT